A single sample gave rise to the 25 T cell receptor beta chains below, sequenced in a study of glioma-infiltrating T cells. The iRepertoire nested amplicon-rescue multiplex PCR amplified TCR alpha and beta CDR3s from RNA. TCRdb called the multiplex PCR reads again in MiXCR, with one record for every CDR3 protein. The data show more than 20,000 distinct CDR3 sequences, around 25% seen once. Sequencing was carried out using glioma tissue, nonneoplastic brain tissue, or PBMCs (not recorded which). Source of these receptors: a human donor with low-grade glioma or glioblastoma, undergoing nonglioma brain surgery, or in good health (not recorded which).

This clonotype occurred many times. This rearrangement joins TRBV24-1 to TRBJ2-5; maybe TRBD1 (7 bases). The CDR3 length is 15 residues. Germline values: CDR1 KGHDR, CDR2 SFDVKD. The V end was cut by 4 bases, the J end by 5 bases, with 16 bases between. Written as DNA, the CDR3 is TGTGCCACCAGTGACCCAGGGGGGAAAAAGGAGACCCAGTACTTC. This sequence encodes CATSDPGGKKETQYF.

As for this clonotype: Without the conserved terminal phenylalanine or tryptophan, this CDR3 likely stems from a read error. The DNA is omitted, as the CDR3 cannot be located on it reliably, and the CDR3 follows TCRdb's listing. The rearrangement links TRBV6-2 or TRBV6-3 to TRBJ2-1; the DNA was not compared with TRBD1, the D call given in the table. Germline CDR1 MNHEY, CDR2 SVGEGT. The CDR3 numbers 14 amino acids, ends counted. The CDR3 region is CASNDGAHFDERFL.

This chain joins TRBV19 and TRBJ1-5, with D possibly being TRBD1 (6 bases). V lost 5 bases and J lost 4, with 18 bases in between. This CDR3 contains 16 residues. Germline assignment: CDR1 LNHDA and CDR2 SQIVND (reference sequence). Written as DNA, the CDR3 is TGTGCCAGTAGTGTACCAGACACAGGGTATAATCAGCCCCAGCATTTT. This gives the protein CASSVPDTGYNQPQHF.

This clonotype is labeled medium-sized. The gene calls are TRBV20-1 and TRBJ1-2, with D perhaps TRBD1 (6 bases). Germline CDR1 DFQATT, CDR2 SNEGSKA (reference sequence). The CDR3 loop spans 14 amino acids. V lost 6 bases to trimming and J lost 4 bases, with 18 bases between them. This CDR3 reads CSANRRGDVYGYTF. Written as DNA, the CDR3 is TGCAGTGCGAACAGAAGGGGGGATGTCTATGGCTACACCTTC.

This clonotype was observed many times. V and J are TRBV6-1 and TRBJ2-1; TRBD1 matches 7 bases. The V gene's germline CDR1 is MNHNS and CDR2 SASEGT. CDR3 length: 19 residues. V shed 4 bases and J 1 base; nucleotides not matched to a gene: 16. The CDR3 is CASSASRGSLSPSYNEQFF. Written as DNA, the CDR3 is TGTGCCAGCAGTGCGTCCAGGGGGAGCCTATCCCCGTCCTACAATGAGCAGTTCTTC.

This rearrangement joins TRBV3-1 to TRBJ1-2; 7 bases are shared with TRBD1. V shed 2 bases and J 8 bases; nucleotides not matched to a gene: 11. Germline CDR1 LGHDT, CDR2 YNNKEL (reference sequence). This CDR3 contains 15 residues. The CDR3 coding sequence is TGTGCCAGCAGCCAAATGGACAGGCGTAATAGCGGCTACACCTTC. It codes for CASSQMDRRNSGYTF.

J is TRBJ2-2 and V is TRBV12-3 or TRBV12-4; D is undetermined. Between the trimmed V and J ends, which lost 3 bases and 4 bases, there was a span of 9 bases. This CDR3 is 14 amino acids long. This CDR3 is CASSLRHSTGELFF. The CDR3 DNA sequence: TGTGCCAGCAGTTTGCGCCACTCCACCGGGGAGCTGTTTTTT.

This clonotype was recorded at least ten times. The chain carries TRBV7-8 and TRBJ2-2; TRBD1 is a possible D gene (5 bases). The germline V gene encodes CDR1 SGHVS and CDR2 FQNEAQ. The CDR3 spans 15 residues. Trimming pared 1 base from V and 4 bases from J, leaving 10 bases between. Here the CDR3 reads CASSLGQGGTGELFF. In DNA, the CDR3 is TGTGCCAGCAGCTTAGGGCAGGGCGGCACCGGGGAGCTGTTTTTT.

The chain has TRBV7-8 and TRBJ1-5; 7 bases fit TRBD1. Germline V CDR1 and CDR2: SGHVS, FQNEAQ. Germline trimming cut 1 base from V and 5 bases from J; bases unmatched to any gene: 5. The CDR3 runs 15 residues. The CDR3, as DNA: TGTGCCAGCAGCTTAGGATCGACAGGGTATCAGCCCCAGCATTTT. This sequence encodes CASSLGSTGYQPQHF.

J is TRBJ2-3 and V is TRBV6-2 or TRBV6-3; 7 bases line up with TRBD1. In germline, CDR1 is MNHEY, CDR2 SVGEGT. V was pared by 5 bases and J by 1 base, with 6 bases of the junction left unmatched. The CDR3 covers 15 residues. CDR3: CASSALDRGTDTQYF. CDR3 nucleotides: TGTGCCAGCAGTGCCCTAGACAGGGGCACAGATACGCAGTATTTT.

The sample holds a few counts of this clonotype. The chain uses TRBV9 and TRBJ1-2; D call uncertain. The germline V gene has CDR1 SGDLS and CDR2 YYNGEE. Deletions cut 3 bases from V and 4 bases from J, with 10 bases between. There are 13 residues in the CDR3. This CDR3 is CASSEAIGYGYTF. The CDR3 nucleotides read TGTGCCAGCAGCGAGGCCATTGGCTATGGCTACACCTTC.

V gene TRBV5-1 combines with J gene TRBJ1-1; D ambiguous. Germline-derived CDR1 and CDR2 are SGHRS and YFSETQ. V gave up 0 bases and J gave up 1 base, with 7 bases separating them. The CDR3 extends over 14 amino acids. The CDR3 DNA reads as TGCGCCAGCAGCTTGGGGAAATCGAACACTGAAGCTTTCTTT. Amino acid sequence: CASSLGKSNTEAFF.

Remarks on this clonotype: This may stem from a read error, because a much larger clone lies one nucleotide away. CDR3 in DNA: TGTGCCAGCAGTCCCTGGTTAGATACGCAGTATTTT. This sequence encodes CASSPWLDTQYF. The gene calls are TRBV28 and TRBJ2-3; D remains ambiguous. V shed 5 bases and J shed 5 bases, with 8 bases lying between them. Germline CDR1 reads MDHEN; CDR2 reads SYDVKM. The CDR3 is 12 residues long.

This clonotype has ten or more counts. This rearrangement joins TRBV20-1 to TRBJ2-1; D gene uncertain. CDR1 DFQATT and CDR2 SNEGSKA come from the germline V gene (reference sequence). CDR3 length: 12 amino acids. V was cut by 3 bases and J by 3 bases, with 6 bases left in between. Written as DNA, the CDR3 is TGCAGTGCTAGGACGAGCTACAATGAGCAGTTCTTC. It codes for CSARTSYNEQFF.

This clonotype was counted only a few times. The CDR3 DNA is TGTGCCAGCAGCGTAACAGATGGGGCAGATACGCAGTATTTT. Protein product: CASSVTDGADTQYF. The chain recombines TRBV7-9 with TRBJ2-3; D is unresolved. The germline gives CDR1 SEHNR, CDR2 FQNEAQ (reference sequence). V gave up 5 bases and J gave up 4 bases, with 13 bases separating them. The CDR3 totals 14 residues.

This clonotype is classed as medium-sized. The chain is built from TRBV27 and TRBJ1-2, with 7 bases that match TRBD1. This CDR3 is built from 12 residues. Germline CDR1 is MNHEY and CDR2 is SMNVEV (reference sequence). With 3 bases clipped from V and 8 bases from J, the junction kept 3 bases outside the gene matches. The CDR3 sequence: CASSFTGDGYTF. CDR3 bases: TGTGCCAGCAGTTTTACAGGGGACGGCTACACCTTC.

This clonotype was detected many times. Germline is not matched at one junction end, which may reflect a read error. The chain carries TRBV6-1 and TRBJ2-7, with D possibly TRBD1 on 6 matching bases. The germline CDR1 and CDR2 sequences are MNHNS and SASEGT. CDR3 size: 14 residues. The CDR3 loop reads CASSEAGTPYEQYF. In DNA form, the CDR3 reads TGTGCCAGCAGCGAAGCCGGGACACCCTACGAGCAGTACTTC.

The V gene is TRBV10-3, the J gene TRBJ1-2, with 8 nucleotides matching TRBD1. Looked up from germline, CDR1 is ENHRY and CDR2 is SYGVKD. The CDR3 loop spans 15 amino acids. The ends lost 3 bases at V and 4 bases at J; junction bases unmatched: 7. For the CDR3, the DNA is TGTGCCATCAGTGAAAGCGACAGGGGCAGCTATGGCTACACCTTC. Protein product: CAISESDRGSYGYTF.

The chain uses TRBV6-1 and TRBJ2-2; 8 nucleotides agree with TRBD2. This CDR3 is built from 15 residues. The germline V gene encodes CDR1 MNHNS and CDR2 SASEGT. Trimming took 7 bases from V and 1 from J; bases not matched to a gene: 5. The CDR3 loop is CASTRTSLNTGELFF. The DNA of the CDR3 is TGTGCCAGCACTCGGACTAGCCTGAACACCGGGGAGCTGTTTTTT.

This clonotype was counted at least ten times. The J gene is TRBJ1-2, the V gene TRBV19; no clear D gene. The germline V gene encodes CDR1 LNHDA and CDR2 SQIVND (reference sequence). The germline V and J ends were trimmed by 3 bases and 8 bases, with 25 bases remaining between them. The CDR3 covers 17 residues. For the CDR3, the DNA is TGTGCCAGTAGTATCATGGATGCGGTTGATGTTTTGGACGGCTACACCTTC. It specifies CASSIMDAVDVLDGYTF.

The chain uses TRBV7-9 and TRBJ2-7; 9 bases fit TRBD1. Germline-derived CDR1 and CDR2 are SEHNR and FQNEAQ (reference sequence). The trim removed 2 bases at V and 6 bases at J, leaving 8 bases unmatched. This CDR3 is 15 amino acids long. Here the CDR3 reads CASSLRGQGLPEQYF. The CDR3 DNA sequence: TGTGCCAGCAGCTTACGAGGACAGGGGCTCCCCGAGCAGTACTTC. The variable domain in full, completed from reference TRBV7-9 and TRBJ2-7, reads DTGVSQNPRHKITKRGQNVTFRCDPISEHNRLYWYRQTLGQGPEFLTYFQNEAQLEKSRLLSDRFSAERPKGSFSTLEIQRTEQGDSAMYLCASSLRGQGLPEQYFGPGTRLTVT.

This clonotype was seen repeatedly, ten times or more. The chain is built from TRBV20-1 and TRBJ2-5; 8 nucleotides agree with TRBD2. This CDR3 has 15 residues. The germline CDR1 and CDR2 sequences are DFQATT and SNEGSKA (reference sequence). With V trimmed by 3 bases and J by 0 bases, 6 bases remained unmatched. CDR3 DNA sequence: TGCAGTGCTAGTAGGGCTAGCGGGTACCAAGAGACCCAGTACTTC. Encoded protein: CSASRASGYQETQYF.

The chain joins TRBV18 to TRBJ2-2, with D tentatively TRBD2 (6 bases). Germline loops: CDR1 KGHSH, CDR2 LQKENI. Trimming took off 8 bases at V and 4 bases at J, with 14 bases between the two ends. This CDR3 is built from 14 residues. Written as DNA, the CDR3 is TGTGCCAGCACCCAGGGACTGCTCACCGGGGAGCTGTTTTTT. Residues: CASTQGLLTGELFF.

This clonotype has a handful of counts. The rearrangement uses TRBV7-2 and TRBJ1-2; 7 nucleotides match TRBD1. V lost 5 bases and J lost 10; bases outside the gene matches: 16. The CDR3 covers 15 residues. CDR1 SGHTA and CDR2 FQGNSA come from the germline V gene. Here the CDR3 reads CASSPGRGQRTLYTF. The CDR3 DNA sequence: TGTGCCAGCAGCCCAGGGAGGGGACAGAGGACCCTCTACACCTTC.

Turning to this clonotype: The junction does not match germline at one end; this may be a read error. CDR3 coding DNA: TGTGCCCGCAGCTTAGGTGGCAGCGGGTCCTACAATGAGCAGTTCTTC. Residues: CARSLGGSGSYNEQFF. J is TRBJ2-1 and V is TRBV7-8; D might be TRBD2 (6 bases). There are 16 residues in the CDR3. Germline lookup yields CDR1 SGHVS and CDR2 FQNEAQ.